This paragraph reports one T cell receptor (beta chain). There is no known antigen for this receptor. Base qualities are not at hand, and no much larger clone is one base apart. This entry belongs to a study of spatial heterogeneity in lung cancer (dated by TCRdb to between 2018 and 2020). About the full investigation: More beta-chain than alpha-chain transcripts were consistently detected, likely reflecting higher beta-chain transcript abundance. In the raw uncorrected reads, each unique combination of TCR and UMI appeared on average more than ten times. In non-small cell lung cancer, the study quantitatively compared TCR alpha and beta repertoires across several tumor regions, matched nontumor lung, and blood. The study linked features of the TCR repertoire to counts of nonsynonymous mutations, which were determined by whole-exome sequencing of tumor tissue. Both alpha and beta chains were TCR-sequenced in samples taken at surgery, namely 220 tumor regions, 64 matched nontumor lung samples and a few dozen PBMC samples. The study at large found these results: Additional single-cell paired TCR alpha and beta sequencing was considered necessary to confirm, at a functional level, the hypothesis that regional TCRs recognize regional mutations. Ubiquitous expanded tumor TCRs showed up in blood more often at tumor resection than at routine follow-up.

Libraries were made using 5' RACE. Sequencer: NextSeq 500. In the TCR library protocol, a unique molecular identifier was attached to each TCR cDNA molecule so that PCR and sequencing errors could be corrected. In the source study's methods: Decombinator tools were used for TCR identification, UMI-based error correction and CDR3 extraction. Expanded TCRs were defined as those above a frequency of 2 per 1,000, corresponding to the top 1% of the tumor frequency distribution. Renyi diversity was computed with the R vegan package after each repertoire had been subsampled 100 times to 5,000 TCRs. CDR3 similarity networks were built from amino acid triplet string-kernel similarity, connecting CDR3s with pairwise similarity above 0.82. Using fastp trimming at Q25 and MiXCR clonotype assembly, TCRdb reanalyzed the public sequencing data and kept in-frame beta chains. Under each unique CDR3 protein, matching rows form one entry showing the most common genes and DNA. What appears here as the V and J calls and clone size reflects TCRdb's work, not the paper's. The sample table lists tens of thousands of distinct CDR3 sequences, approximately 12% of them with a count of one. The top ten clones comprise roughly 41% of the sample.

At the junction V is shortened by 4 bases and J by 2 bases; bases outside the gene matches: 2. The CDR3 measures 15 amino acids from cysteine to phenylalanine. Left in the record is the CDR3 DNA by itself, 45 bases read in frame from the first base. For CDR1 and CDR2, the germline V gene lists SGHRS and YFSETQ. The sample's time point label is to be understood as: sample taken at primary tumor resection. Donors were 72 patients with early-stage, untreated non-small cell lung cancer from the lung TRACERx cohort. Whole RNA extracted from tumor and nontumor lung tissue, or from cryopreserved PBMC samples, was used for TCR sequencing without cell sorting. A patient was chosen for TCR sequencing only when enough RNA was available from at least two tumor regions.

Material: PBMCs, obtained at surgery. The chain is assembled from TRBV5-1 and TRBJ2-1, with TRBD1 identical over 11 junction bases. The receptor was isolated from a male donor with early-stage non-small cell lung cancer. The bases are TGCGCCAGCAGCCGGGGACAGGGGGCCTACAATGAGCAGTTCTTC. Its translation reads: CASSRGQGAYNEQFF.